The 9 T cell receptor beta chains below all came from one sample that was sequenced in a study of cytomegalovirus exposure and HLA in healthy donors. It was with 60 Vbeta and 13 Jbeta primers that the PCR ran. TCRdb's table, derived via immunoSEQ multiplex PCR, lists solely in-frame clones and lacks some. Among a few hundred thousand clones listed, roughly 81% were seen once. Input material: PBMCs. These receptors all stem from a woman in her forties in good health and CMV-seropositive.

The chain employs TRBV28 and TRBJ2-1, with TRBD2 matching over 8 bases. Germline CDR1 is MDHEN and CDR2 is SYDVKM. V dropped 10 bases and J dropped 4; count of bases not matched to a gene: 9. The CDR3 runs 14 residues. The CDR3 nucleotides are TGTGCCAACCAGGGTAGCGGGAAGTACAATGAGCAGTTCTTC. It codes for CANQGSGKYNEQFF.

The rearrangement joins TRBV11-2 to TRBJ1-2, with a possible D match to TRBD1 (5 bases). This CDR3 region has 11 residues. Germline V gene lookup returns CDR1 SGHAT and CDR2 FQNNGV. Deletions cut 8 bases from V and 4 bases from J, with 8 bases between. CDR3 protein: CASGGTYGYTF. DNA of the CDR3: TGTGCCAGCGGCGGGACCTATGGCTACACCTTC.

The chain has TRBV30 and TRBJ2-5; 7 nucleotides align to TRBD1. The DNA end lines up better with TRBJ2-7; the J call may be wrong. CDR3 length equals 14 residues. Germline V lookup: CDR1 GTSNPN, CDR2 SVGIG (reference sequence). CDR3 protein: CAWSTWDSSYEQYF. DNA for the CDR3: TGTGCCTGGAGTACTTGGGACAGTTCCTACGAGCAGTACTTC.

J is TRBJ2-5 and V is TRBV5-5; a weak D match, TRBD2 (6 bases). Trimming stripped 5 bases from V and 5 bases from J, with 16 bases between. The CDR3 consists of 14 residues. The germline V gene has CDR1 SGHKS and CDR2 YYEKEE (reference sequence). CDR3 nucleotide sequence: TGTGCCAGCAGGGAGGGGCCAGGTGGGGAGACCCAGTACTTC. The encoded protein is CASREGPGGETQYF.

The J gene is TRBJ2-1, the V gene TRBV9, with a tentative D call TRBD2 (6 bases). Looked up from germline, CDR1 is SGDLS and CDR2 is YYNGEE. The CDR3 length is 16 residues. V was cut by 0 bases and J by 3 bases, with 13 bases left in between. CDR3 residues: CASSVGRGIDYNEQFF. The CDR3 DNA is TGTGCCAGCAGCGTAGGACGGGGGATCGACTACAATGAGCAGTTCTTC.

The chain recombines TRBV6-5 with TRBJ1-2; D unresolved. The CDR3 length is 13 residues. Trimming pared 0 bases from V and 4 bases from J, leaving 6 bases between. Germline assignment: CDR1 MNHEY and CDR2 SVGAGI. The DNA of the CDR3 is TGTGCCAGCAGTTACTCGTATGTCTATGGCTACACCTTC. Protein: CASSYSYVYGYTF.

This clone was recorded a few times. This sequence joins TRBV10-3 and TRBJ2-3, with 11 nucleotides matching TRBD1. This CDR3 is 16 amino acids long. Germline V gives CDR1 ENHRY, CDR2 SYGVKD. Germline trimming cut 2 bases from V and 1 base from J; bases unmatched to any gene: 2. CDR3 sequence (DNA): TGTGCCATCAGTGAGAGGGACAGGGGGGGCACAGATACGCAGTATTTT. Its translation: CAISERDRGGTDTQYF.

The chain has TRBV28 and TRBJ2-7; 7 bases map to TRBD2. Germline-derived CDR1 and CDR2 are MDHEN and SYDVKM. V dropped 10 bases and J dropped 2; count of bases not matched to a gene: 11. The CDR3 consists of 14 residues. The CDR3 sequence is CATRSSGSTYEQYF. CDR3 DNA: TGTGCCACCAGGTCTAGCGGTTCTACCTACGAGCAGTACTTC.

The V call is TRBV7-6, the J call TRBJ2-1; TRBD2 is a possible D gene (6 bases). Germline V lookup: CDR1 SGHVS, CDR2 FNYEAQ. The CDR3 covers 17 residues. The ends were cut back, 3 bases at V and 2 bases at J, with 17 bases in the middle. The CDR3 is CASSFTGEAPTYNEQFF. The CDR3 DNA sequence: TGTGCCAGCAGCTTTACGGGGGAGGCACCCACCTACAATGAGCAGTTCTTC.